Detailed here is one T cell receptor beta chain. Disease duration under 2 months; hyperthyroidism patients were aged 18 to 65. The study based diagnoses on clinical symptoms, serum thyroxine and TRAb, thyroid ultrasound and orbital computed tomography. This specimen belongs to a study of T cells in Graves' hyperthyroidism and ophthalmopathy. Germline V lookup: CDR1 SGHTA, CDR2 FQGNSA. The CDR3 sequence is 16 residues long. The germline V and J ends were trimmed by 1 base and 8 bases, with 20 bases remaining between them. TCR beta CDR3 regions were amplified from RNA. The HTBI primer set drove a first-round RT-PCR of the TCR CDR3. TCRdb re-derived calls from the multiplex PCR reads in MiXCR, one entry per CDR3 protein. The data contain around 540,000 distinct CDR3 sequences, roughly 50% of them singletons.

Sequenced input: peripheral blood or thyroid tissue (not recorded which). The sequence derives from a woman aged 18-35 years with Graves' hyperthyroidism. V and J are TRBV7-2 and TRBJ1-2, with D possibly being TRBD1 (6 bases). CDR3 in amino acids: CASSLEEAGRGEGYTF. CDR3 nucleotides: TGTGCCAGCAGCTTAGAGGAAGCAGGGAGGGGGGAAGGCTACACCTTC. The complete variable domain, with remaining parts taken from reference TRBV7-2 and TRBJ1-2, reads GAGVSQSPSNKVTEKGKDVELRCDPISGHTALYWYRQSLGQGLEFLIYFQGNSAPDKSGLPSDRFSAERTGGSVSTLTIQRTQQEDSAVYLCASSLEEAGRGEGYTFGSGTRLTVV.